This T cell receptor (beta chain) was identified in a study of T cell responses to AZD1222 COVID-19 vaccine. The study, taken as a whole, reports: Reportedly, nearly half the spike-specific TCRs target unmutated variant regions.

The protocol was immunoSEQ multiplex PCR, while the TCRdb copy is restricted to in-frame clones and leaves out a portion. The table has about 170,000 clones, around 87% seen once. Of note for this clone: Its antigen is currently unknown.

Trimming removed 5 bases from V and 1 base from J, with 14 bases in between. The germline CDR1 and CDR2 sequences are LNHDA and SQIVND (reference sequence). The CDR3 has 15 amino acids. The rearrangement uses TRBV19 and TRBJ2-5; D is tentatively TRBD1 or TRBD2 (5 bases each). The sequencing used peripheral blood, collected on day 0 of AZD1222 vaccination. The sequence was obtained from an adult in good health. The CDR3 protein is CASSATGTLQETQYF. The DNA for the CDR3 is TGTGCCAGTAGTGCGACCGGGACGCTCCAAGAGACCCAGTACTTC.